The TCR beta chain described here comes from a study of CXCR3-negative and CXCR3-positive naive CD8 T cells. Looking at the study overall: Each library gave roughly 1.4 +/- 0.3 million of approximately 150 million TRB reads. Whole-study findings and limits: CXCR3-positive naive cells had more hydrophobic TRB CDR3s than CXCR3-negative naive cells. Memory cells showed distinct TRBV-TRBJ patterns, while the two naive subsets matched.

Germline assignment: CDR1 MNHEY and CDR2 SVGAGI. The CDR3 is made up of 17 amino acids. 5' RACE with UMI labels generated the TRB cDNA libraries. TCRdb re-analyzed the 5' RACE reads; it lists each CDR3 protein once, without DNA. In all, the sample yields tens of thousands of distinct CDR3 sequences. As concerns this clonotype: Its antigen is still unknown.

This receptor was identified in a human donor in good health. Some clones in this sample may be carry-over from other donors' samples. J is TRBJ2-1 and V is TRBV6-5; no DNA is available, so the TRBD2 call from TCRdb remains unchecked. Sequencing was carried out using naive CXCR3+ CD8+ T cells from blood. The subset is: CD45RO-CCR7+CD27+CD95- naive CD8+ T cells expressing CXCR3 (TNR3+). The CDR3 loop is CASSALVGTSGTNEQFF.